This record concerns one TCR beta chain sequence. Antigen specificity is unknown. Trimming took 4 bases from V and 3 from J; bases not matched to a gene: 5. Germline lookup yields CDR1 GTSNPN and CDR2 SVGIG (reference sequence). This CDR3 comprises 14 residues. The data were obtained in a study of cytomegalovirus exposure and HLA in healthy donors. Findings of the study overall: CMV serostatus alone was available as immune exposure information. The authors listed roughly 150 TCR beta chains as cytomegalovirus-associated.

This PCR relied on a set of 60 Vbeta primers and 13 Jbeta primers. TCRdb keeps only in-frame clones here, not all; method: immunoSEQ multiplex PCR. Of roughly 140,000 clones in the sample, approximately 80% were seen once. Material for sequencing was PBMCs. The chain uses TRBV30 and TRBJ1-4; 7 bases line up with TRBD1. This sequence originates from a man younger than 45 in good health and CMV-seropositive. The chain's CDR3 is CAWTRQGANEKLFF. The CDR3 nucleotides are TGTGCCTGGACTAGACAGGGTGCTAATGAAAAACTGTTTTTT.